This TCR beta chain was sequenced during a study of blood T cell repertoires in COVID-19. This clone occurred once. Here immunoSEQ multiplex PCR was the method, and the copy in TCRdb shows in-frame clones only, minus some. This sample has fewer than 500,000 clones, with roughly nine tenths found just once. Germline V gene sequence: CDR1 MDHEN, CDR2 SYDVKM. This CDR3 contains 13 residues. V dropped 3 bases and J dropped 4; count of bases not matched to a gene: 2. This TCR was sampled from a woman under 30 who had recovered from COVID-19. V usage is TRBV28 and J usage is TRBJ1-2; the match to TRBD1 covers 7 bases. Sequenced sample: PBMCs or T cells enriched from blood (not recorded which). Here the CDR3 DNA reads TGTGCCAGCAGTTTGGGACAGACCTATGGCTACACCTTC. The encoded protein is CASSLGQTYGYTF.